Below are 14 T cell receptor beta chains sequenced from a single sample in a study of blood T cell repertoires in COVID-19. Clones were read by immunoSEQ multiplex PCR, and TCRdb kept only the in-frame ones, dropping some. This sample carries about 78,000 clones, roughly 87% of them seen once, and the ten largest clones take roughly 1%. Sequenced material: peripheral blood. The receptors here all came from a woman aged 50 to 60 in a cohort sampled during active COVID-19.

For this clone: The junction departs from germline at one end; a sequencing error may be responsible. The chain recombines TRBV27 with TRBJ2-7; a possible D gene is TRBD2 (6 bases). The length of the CDR3 is 15 residues. Germline V gene data show CDR1 as MNHEY and CDR2 as SMNVEV (reference sequence). The CDR3 here is CASNLGGSPSYEQYF. CDR3 bases: TGTGCCAGCAATTTAGGAGGGAGCCCCTCCTACGAGCAGTACTTC.

CDR3 bases: TGTGCCAGCAGCTTGCCCCCCAGCGGAGCCTTGGGTGAGCAGTTCTTC. It translates to CASSLPPSGALGEQFF. V and J are TRBV5-5 and TRBJ2-1; a possible D gene is TRBD2 (5 bases). The CDR3 length is 16 residues. Germline V lookup: CDR1 SGHKS, CDR2 YYEKEE (reference sequence). V lost 1 base and J lost 9, with 20 bases in between. The variable domain in full, completed from reference TRBV5-5 and TRBJ2-1, reads DAGVTQSPTHLIKTRGQQVTLRCSPISGHKSVSWYQQVLGQGPQFIFQYYEKEERGRGNFPDRFSARQFPNYSSELNVNALLLGDSALYLCASSLPPSGALGEQFFGPGTRLTVL.

V gene TRBV11-3 combines with J gene TRBJ1-1, with 7 bases that match TRBD1. The CDR3 totals 13 residues. V dropped 6 bases and J dropped 5; count of bases not matched to a gene: 6. CDR1 SGHNT and CDR2 YENEEA come from the germline V gene. The CDR3 loop reads CASRRQGWTEAFF. The CDR3 coding sequence is TGTGCCAGCAGAAGACAGGGTTGGACTGAAGCTTTCTTT. The whole variable domain, remainder taken from reference TRBV11-3 and TRBJ1-1, is EAGVVQSPRYKIIEKKQPVAFWCNPISGHNTLYWYLQNLGQGPELLIRYENEEAVDDSQLPKDRFSAERLKGVDSTLKIQPAELGDSAVYLCASRRQGWTEAFFGQGTRLTVV.

The chain joins TRBV2 to TRBJ2-7; maybe TRBD1 (5 bases). Trimming cost V 2 bases and J 5 bases, with 10 bases left between them. This CDR3 comprises 13 residues. Per the germline V gene, CDR1 is SNHLY and CDR2 is FYNNEI. CDR3 sequence: CASSEYRSNEQYF. CDR3 coding DNA: TGTGCCAGCAGTGAATACAGGTCCAACGAGCAGTACTTC.

J is TRBJ1-4 and V is TRBV7-9, with D uncertain. Germline CDR1 is SEHNR and CDR2 is FQNEAQ (reference sequence). This CDR3 is 12 amino acids long. V was clipped by 6 bases and J by 8 bases, with 10 bases between them. CDR3 bases: TGTGCCAGCAGGTGGTTTGAGGAAAAACTGTTTTTT. This encodes CASRWFEEKLFF.

This chain links TRBV7-9 with TRBJ2-2; D might be TRBD2 (5 bases). Germline V lookup: CDR1 SEHNR, CDR2 FQNEAQ (reference sequence). Trimming shortened V by 5 bases and J by 1 base, and 11 bases separated the two germline ends. This CDR3 comprises 15 residues. The CDR3 DNA is TGTGCCAGCAGCCCCAGCGGAGTGAACACCGGGGAGCTGTTTTTT. It yields the protein CASSPSGVNTGELFF.

V and J are TRBV6-5 and TRBJ1-5; D ambiguous. The V end lost 7 bases, the J end lost 2 bases, and 15 bases lay between the germline ends. Germline lookup yields CDR1 MNHEY and CDR2 SVGAGI. This CDR3 is 15 amino acids long. The CDR3 DNA follows: TGTGCCAGCACCCCCCTATGGGAGCGCAATCAGCCCCAGCATTTT. Its translation is CASTPLWERNQPQHF.

The chain uses TRBV4-2 and TRBJ1-2; TRBD1 agrees at 9 bases. Trimming took 3 bases from V and 8 from J; bases not matched to a gene: 13. The CDR3 has 16 residues. Germline-derived CDR1 and CDR2 are LGHNA and YNFKEQ. The CDR3 spells CASSQGEGTGNRGYTF. The CDR3 DNA sequence: TGTGCCAGCAGCCAGGGTGAGGGGACAGGGAATAGGGGCTACACCTTC.

The chain joins TRBV6-5 to TRBJ2-7, with no clear D. Germline CDR1 MNHEY, CDR2 SVGAGI. The CDR3 contains 12 residues. The V and J ends lost 7 bases and 1 base respectively, with 8 bases between them. The CDR3 nucleotides are TGTGCCAGCAAGACATTTTCCTACGAGCAGTACTTC. It specifies CASKTFSYEQYF.

This chain links TRBV5-1 with TRBJ2-3; D is possibly TRBD1 (6 bases). Trimming pared 1 base from V and 0 bases from J, leaving 12 bases between. The CDR3 is made up of 16 amino acids. Germline V gene data show CDR1 as SGHRS and CDR2 as YFSETQ. The CDR3 loop is CASSLWGRVSTDTQYF. For the CDR3, the DNA is TGCGCCAGCAGCTTGTGGGGGCGGGTTAGCACAGATACGCAGTATTTT.

The chain is built from TRBV6-5 and TRBJ2-1, with 8 bases lining up with TRBD2. Germline CDR1 and CDR2: MNHEY and SVGAGI. The CDR3 extends over 15 amino acids. V shed 0 bases, J shed 5 bases, and the junction held 3 bases outside the gene matches. The CDR3 protein is CASSYSVAGHNEQFF. As DNA, the CDR3 is TGTGCCAGCAGTTACTCGGTAGCGGGGCACAATGAGCAGTTCTTC.

V usage is TRBV6-5 and J usage is TRBJ1-3; 9 bases align to TRBD1. V gave up 9 bases and J gave up 5 bases; unmatched junction bases: 5. Germline CDR1 is MNHEY and CDR2 is SVGAGI. This CDR3 has 13 residues. The CDR3 DNA is TGTGCCAGTACGACAGGGGGGAGAAACACCATATATTTT. Its translation is CASTTGGRNTIYF.

The chain recombines TRBV4-2 with TRBJ2-5, with a weak D call TRBD1 (5 bases). The CDR3 loop spans 17 amino acids. Germline values: CDR1 LGHNA, CDR2 YNFKEQ. V was cut by 0 bases and J by 5 bases, with 19 bases left in between. CDR3 loop: CASSQEWYRNFPETQYF. The DNA of the CDR3 is TGTGCCAGCAGCCAAGAATGGTACAGGAATTTTCCCGAGACCCAGTACTTC.

Only a few counts were recorded for this clone. This sequence joins TRBV6-1 and TRBJ2-7; perhaps TRBD1 as D (6 bases). The length of the CDR3 is 15 residues. Trimming shortened V by 1 base and J by 3 bases, and 13 bases separated the two germline ends. The germline V gene encodes CDR1 MNHNS and CDR2 SASEGT. The CDR3, as DNA: TGTGCCAGCAGTGAAGAAGGACAGACCTTCTACGAGCAGTACTTC. It is translated as CASSEEGQTFYEQYF.